This T cell receptor (beta chain) was captured in a study of shared clonotypes between healthy human individuals. When replicate PCRs were run on sorted subsets, they used 200 to 250 ng DNA, some 30,000 T cell genomes. Measured with immunoSEQ multiplex PCR; TCRdb has only the in-frame clones, and not every one. Among about 1.9 million clones listed, just under 95% were seen once. Terminally differentiated effector memory CD45RA+ cells were left out of the naive CD8 fraction, which was CD45RO-negative and positively selected for CCR7. CDR1 and CDR2 (germline): SGHVS, FQNEAQ. CDR3 length equals 15 residues. Trimming removed 5 bases from V and 1 base from J, with 14 bases in between. This clone has a single count.

The gene calls are TRBV7-8 and TRBJ1-1, with a possible D match to TRBD1 (6 bases). Material for sequencing was naive CD8+ T cells from PBMCs. The clonotype was recovered from a man aged 18 to 30 in good health. Some clones in this sample may be carry-over from other donors' samples. The CDR3 coding sequence is TGTGCCAGCAGCAGCTCCGGGACAAGGAACACTGAAGCTTTCTTT. Translated, it gives CASSSSGTRNTEAFF.